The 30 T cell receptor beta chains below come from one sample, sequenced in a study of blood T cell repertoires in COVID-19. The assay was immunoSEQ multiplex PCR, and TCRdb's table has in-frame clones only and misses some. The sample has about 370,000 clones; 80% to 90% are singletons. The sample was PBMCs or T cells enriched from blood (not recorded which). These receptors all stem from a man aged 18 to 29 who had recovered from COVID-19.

The CDR3 bases are TGTGCCAGCACGGGGGGGCAGGGAGGTTTCTACAATGAGCAGTTCTTC. Encoded protein: CASTGGQGGFYNEQFF. The chain uses TRBV28 and TRBJ2-1, with TRBD2 identical over 8 bases. The CDR3 is 16 residues long. V lost 7 bases to trimming and J lost 3 bases; unmatched junction nucleotides: 11. The germline gives CDR1 MDHEN, CDR2 SYDVKM.

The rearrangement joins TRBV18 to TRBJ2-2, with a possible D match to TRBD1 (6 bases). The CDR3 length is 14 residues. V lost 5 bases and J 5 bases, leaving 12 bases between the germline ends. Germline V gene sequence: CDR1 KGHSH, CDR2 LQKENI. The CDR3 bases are TGTGCCAGCTCAACAACACAGGGAACCGGGGAGCTGTTTTTT. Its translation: CASSTTQGTGELFF.

The chain's CDR3 is CARVSSYNSPLHF. CDR3 sequence (DNA): TGTGCCAGGGTGAGCTCCTATAATTCACCCCTCCACTTT. This chain joins TRBV7-8 and TRBJ1-6; D gene ambiguous. CDR3 length equals 13 residues. Trimming took off 9 bases at V and 0 bases at J, with 6 bases between the two ends. Germline CDR1 and CDR2: SGHVS and FQNEAQ.

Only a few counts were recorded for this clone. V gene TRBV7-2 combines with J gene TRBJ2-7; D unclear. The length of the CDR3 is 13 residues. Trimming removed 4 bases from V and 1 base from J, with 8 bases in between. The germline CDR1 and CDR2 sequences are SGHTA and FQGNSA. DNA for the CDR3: TGTGCCAGCAGCTATCAGGATTCCTACGAGCAGTACTTC. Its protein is CASSYQDSYEQYF. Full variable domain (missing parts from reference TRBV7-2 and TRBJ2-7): GAGVSQSPSNKVTEKGKDVELRCDPISGHTALYWYRQSLGQGLEFLIYFQGNSAPDKSGLPSDRFSAERTGGSVSTLTIQRTQQEDSAVYLCASSYQDSYEQYFGPGTRLTVT.

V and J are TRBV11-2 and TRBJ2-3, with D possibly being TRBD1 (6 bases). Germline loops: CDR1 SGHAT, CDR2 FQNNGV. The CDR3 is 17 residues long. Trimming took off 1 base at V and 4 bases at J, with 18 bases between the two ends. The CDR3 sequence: CASSLAGARTRPDTQYF. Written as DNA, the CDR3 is TGTGCCAGCAGCTTAGCAGGGGCTCGAACCCGGCCAGATACGCAGTATTTT.

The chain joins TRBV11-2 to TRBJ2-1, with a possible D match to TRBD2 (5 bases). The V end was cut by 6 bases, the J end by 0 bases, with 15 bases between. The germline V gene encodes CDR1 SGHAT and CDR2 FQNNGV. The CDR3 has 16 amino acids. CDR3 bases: TGTGCCAGCAGTTCTACGACGGGGAGCTCCTACAATGAGCAGTTCTTC. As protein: CASSSTTGSSYNEQFF.

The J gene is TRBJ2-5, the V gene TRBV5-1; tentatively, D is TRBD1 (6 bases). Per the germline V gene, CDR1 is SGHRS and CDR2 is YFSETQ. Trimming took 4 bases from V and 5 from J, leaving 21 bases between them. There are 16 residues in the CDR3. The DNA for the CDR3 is TGCGCCAGCAGCCAAGCAACAGGGTTCATGGGGGAGACCCAGTACTTC. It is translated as CASSQATGFMGETQYF.

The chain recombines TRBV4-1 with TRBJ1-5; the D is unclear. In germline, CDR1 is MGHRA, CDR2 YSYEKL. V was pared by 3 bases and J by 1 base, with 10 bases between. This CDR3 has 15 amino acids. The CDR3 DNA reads TGCGCCAGCAGCCAGGGAGAGAGGAGCAATCAGCCCCAGCATTTT. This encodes CASSQGERSNQPQHF.

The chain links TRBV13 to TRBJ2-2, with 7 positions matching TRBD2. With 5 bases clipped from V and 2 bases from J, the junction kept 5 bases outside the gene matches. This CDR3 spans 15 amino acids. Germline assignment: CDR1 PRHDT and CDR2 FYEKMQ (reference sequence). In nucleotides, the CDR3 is TGTGCCAGCAGCCCAGCGGGACGTAACACCGGGGAGCTGTTTTTT. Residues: CASSPAGRNTGELFF.

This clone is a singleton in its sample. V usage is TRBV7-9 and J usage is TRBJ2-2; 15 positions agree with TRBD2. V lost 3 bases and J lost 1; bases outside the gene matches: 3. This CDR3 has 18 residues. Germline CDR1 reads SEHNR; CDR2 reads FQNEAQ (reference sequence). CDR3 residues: CASSFPGLAGGNTGELFF. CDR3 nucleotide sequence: TGTGCCAGCAGCTTTCCGGGACTAGCGGGAGGGAACACCGGGGAGCTGTTTTTT.

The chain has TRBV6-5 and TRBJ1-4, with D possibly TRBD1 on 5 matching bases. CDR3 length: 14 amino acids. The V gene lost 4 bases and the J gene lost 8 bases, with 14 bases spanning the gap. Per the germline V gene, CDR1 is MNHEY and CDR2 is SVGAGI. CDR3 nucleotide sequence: TGTGCCAGCAGTTCGGCAGGGAGGGAGGAAAAACTGTTTTTT. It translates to CASSSAGREEKLFF.

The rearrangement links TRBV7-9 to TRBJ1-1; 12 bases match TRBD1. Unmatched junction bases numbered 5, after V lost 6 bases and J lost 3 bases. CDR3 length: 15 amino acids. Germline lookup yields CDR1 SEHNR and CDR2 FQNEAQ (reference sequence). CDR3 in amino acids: CASSSGQGADTEAFF. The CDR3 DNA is TGTGCCAGCAGTTCGGGACAGGGGGCGGACACTGAAGCTTTCTTT.

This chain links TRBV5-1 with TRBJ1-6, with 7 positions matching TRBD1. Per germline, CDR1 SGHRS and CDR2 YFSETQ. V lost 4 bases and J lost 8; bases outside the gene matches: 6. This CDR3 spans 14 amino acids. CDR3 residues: CASSRGQPDSPLHF. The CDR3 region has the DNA TGCGCCAGCAGCCGGGGACAGCCCGATTCACCCCTCCACTTT.

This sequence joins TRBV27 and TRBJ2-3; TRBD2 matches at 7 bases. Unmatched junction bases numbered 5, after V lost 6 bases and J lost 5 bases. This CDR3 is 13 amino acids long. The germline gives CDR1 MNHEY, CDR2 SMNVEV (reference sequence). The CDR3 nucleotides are TGTGCCAGCAGAAAATGGGGGGGAGATACGCAGTATTTT. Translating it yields CASRKWGGDTQYF.

The CDR3 reads CASSSAPQGSETQYF. CDR3 nucleotide sequence: TGTGCCAGCAGCAGCGCCCCACAGGGGTCGGAGACCCAGTACTTC. V is TRBV7-3 and J is TRBJ2-5, with 7 bases identical to TRBD1. Germline-derived CDR1 and CDR2 are SGHTA and FQGTGA. V lost 5 bases, J lost 5 bases, and 11 bases stayed unmatched. This CDR3 comprises 15 residues. Using reference TRBV7-3 and TRBJ2-5 for the parts outside the CDR3, the full variable domain is GAGVSQTPSNKVTEKGKYVELRCDPISGHTALYWYRQSLGQGPEFLIYFQGTGAADDSGLPNDRFFAVRPEGSVSTLKIQRTERGDSAVYLCASSSAPQGSETQYFGPGTRLLVL.

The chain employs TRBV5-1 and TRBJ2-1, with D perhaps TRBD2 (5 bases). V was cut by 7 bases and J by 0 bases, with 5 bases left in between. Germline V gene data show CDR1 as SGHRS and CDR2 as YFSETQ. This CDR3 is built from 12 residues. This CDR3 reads CASGSSYNEQFF. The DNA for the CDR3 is TGCGCCAGCGGGAGCTCCTACAATGAGCAGTTCTTC.

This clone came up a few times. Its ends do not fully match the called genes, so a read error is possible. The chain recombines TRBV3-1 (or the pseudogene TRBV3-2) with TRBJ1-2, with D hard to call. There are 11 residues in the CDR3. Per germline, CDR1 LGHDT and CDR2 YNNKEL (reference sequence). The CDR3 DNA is TGTGCCAGCAGCCAAGGCCCCGCTATAGCCTTC. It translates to CASSQGPAIAF.

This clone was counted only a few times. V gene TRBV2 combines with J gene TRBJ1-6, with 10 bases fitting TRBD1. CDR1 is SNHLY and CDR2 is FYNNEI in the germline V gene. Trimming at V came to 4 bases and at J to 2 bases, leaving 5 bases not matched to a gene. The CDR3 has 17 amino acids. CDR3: CASSAGTGVPYNSPLHF. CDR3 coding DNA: TGTGCCAGCAGTGCCGGGACAGGGGTCCCCTATAATTCACCCCTCCACTTT.

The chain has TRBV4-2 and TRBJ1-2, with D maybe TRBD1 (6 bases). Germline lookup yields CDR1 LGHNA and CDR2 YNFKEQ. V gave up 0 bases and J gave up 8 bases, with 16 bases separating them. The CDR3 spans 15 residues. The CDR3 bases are TGTGCCAGCAGCCAAGATCGGGCAGGGGTAGGCGGCTACACCTTC. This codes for CASSQDRAGVGGYTF.

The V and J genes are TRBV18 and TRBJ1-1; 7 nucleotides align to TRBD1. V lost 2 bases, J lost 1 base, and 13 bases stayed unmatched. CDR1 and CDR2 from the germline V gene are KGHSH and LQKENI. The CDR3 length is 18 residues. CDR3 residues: CASSPIYLRDRENTEAFF. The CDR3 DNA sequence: TGTGCCAGCTCACCAATATATCTTAGAGACAGGGAGAACACTGAAGCTTTCTTT. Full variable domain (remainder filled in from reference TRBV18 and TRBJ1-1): NAGVMQNPRHLVRRRGQEARLRCSPMKGHSHVYWYRQLPEEGLKFMVYLQKENIIDESGMPKERFSAEFPKEGPSILRIQQVVRGDSAAYFCASSPIYLRDRENTEAFFGQGTRLTVV.

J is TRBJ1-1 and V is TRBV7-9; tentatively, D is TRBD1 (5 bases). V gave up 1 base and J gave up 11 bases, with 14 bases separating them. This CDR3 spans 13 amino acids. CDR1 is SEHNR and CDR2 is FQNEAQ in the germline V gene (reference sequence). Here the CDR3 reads CASSLGVVAGAFF. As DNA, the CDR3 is TGTGCCAGCAGCTTAGGCGTGGTGGCAGGGGCTTTCTTT.

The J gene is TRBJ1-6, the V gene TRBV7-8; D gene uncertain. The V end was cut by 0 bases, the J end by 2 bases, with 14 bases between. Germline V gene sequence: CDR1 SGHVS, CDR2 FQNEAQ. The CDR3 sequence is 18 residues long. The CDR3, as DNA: TGTGCCAGCAGCTTAGCCCGGGAAGACTTCACCTATAATTCACCCCTCCACTTT. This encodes CASSLAREDFTYNSPLHF.

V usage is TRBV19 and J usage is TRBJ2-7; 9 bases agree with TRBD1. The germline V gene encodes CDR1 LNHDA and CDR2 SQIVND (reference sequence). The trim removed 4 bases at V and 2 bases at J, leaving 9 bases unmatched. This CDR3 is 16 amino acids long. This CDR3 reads CASSTEAQGAPYEQYF. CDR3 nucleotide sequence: TGTGCCAGTAGTACAGAAGCACAGGGGGCTCCCTACGAGCAGTACTTC.

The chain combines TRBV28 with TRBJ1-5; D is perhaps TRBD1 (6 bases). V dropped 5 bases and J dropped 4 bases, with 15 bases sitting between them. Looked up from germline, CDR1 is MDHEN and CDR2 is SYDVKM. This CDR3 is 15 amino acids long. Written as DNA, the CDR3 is TGTGCCAGCAGTACCGGGACATCGAAAAATCAGCCCCAGCATTTT. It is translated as CASSTGTSKNQPQHF. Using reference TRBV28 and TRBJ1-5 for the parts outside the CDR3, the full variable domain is DVKVTQSSRYLVKRTGEKVFLECVQDMDHENMFWYRQDPGLGLRLIYFSYDVKMKEKGDIPEGYSVSREKKERFSLILESASTNQTSMYLCASSTGTSKNQPQHFGDGTRLSIL.

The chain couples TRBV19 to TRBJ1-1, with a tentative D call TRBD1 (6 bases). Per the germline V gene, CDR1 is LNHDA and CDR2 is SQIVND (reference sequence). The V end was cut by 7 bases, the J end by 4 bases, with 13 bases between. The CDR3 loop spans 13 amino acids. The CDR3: CASKEQGFTEAFF. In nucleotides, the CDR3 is TGTGCCAGTAAGGAACAGGGCTTCACTGAAGCTTTCTTT.

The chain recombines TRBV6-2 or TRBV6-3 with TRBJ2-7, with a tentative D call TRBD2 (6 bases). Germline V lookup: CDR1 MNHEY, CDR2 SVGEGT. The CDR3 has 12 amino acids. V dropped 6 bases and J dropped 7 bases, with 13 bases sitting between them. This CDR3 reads CASSLAREEQYF. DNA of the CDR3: TGTGCCAGCAGCCTAGCCCGGGAGGAGCAGTACTTC.

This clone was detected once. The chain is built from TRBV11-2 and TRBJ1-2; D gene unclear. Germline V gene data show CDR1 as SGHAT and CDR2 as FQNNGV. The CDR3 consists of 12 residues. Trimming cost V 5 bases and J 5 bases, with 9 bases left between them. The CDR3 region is CASSREFYGYTF. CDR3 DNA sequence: TGTGCCAGCAGCCGCGAATTTTATGGCTACACCTTC.

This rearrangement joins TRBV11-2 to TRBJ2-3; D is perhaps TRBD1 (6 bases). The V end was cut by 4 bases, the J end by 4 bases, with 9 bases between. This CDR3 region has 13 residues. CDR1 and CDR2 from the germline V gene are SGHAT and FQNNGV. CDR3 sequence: CASSWAGADTQYF. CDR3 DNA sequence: TGTGCCAGCAGCTGGGCAGGGGCAGATACGCAGTATTTT.

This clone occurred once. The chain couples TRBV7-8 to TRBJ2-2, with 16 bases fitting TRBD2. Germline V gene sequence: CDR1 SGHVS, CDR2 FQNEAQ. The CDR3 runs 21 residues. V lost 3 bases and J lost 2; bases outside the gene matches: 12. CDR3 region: CASSFPGLAGGIILNTGELFF. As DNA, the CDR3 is TGTGCCAGCAGCTTCCCGGGACTAGCGGGAGGGATTATACTCAACACCGGGGAGCTGTTTTTT.

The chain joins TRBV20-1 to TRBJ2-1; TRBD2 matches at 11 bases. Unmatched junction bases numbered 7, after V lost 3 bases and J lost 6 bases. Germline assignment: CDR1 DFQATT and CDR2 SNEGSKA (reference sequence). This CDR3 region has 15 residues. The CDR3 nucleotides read TGCAGTGCTAGTCCCACTAGCGGGGGTGTCAATGAGCAGTTCTTC. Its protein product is CSASPTSGGVNEQFF.